This TCR beta chain was identified in a study of cytomegalovirus exposure and HLA in healthy donors. Germline V gives CDR1 MNHEY, CDR2 SMNVEV (reference sequence). This CDR3 is built from 17 residues. V lost 5 bases and J lost 4; bases outside the gene matches: 9. The PCR was carried out with 60 Vbeta primers and 13 Jbeta primers. Profiling relied on immunoSEQ multiplex PCR, and the TCRdb table lists in-frame clones only, not all of them. The sample lists approximately 150,000 clones, approximately 83% occurring once. The chain has TRBV27 and TRBJ2-2; 11 nucleotides agree with TRBD2. Source material: PBMCs. This TCR was recovered from a male donor in good health and CMV-seronegative. Here the CDR3 DNA reads TGTGCCAGCAGTCCCCACCCCGGGACTAGCGGCACCGGGGAGCTGTTTTTT. It codes for CASSPHPGTSGTGELFF.